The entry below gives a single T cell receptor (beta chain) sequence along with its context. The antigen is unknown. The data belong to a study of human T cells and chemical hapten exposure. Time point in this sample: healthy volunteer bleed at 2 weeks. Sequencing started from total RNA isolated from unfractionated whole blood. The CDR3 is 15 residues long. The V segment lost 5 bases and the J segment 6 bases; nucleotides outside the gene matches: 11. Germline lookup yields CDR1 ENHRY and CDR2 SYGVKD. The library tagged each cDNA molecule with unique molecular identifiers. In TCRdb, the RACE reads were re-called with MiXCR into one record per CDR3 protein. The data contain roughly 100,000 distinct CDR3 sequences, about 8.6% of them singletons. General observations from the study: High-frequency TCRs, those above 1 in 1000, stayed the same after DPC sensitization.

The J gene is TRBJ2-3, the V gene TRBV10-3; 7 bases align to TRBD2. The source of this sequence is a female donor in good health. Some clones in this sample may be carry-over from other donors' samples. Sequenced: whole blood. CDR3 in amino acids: CAISQGGSESDTQYF. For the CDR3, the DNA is TGTGCCATCAGTCAGGGCGGGAGTGAGTCCGATACGCAGTATTTT.